The TCR beta chain under discussion was sequenced for a study of T cells in localized non-small cell lung cancer. Sequenced by immunoSEQ multiplex PCR; TCRdb stores in-frame clones only, minus some. The sample has approximately 40,000 clones; roughly 86% are singletons. Specimen: peripheral blood, collected before any cancer treatment. This receptor was taken from a man aged 40-75 years with stage I lung adenocarcinoma.

CDR3 region: CATSRAGSNTEAFF. The CDR3 nucleotides read TGTGCCACCAGCAGAGCGGGGTCAAACACTGAAGCTTTCTTT. The V call is TRBV15, the J call TRBJ1-1; the D is unclear. Trimming cost V 1 base and J 2 bases, with 8 bases left between them. The germline V gene has CDR1 LNHNV and CDR2 YYDKDF (reference sequence). The CDR3 has 14 amino acids.